The 9 T cell receptor beta chains below were found in one sample sequenced in a study of blood T cell repertoires in COVID-19. Produced via immunoSEQ multiplex PCR; TCRdb's table is partial and in-frame only. The sample has over 150,000 clones, less than 95% seen once. The specimen sequenced was peripheral blood. The receptors were gathered from a man younger than 40 with COVID-19, enrolled during active disease.

This clone was seen a single time. The chain is built from TRBV6-6 and TRBJ2-3; the D gene is possibly TRBD1 (6 bases). The CDR3 is made up of 14 amino acids. Germline V lookup: CDR1 MNHNY, CDR2 SVGAGI (reference sequence). V was shortened by 7 bases and J by 5 bases, with 16 bases between the two germline ends. The CDR3 loop reads CASNNYRVRDTQYF. The CDR3 DNA is TGTGCCAGCAACAACTACAGGGTGAGAGATACGCAGTATTTT.

The chain is built from TRBV5-1 and TRBJ1-6, with 11 positions matching TRBD1. This CDR3 region has 16 residues. Germline CDR1 reads SGHRS; CDR2 reads YFSETQ. The V segment lost 4 bases and the J segment 8 bases; nucleotides outside the gene matches: 8. The CDR3 is CASSTGQGAIHSPLHF. As DNA, the CDR3 is TGCGCCAGCAGCACCGGACAGGGGGCTATCCATTCACCCCTCCACTTT.

The chain carries TRBV27 and TRBJ2-7, with TRBD2 as a possible D gene (6 bases). The CDR3 totals 13 residues. Germline values: CDR1 MNHEY, CDR2 SMNVEV (reference sequence). The ends were cut back, 8 bases at V and 2 bases at J, with 13 bases in the middle. The DNA of the CDR3 is TGTGCCAGCGTCGGGACTGTACCCTACGAGCAGTACTTC. As protein: CASVGTVPYEQYF.

The V gene is TRBV12-1, the J gene TRBJ1-4; TRBD1 reflects the table's D call only, with no check against the DNA. TRBV12-1 is termed a pseudogene. CDR3 length: 16 amino acids. CDR3 residues: CASRWVWVTANEKLFF. CDR3 bases: TGTGCCAGCCGTTGGGTTTGGGTGACAGCTAATGAAAAACTGTTTTTT.

The chain couples TRBV6-5 to TRBJ2-5, with D possibly TRBD1 on 6 matching bases. The CDR3 is made up of 14 amino acids. Trimming left V 8 bases short and J 2 bases short, with 15 bases between. The V gene's germline CDR1 is MNHEY and CDR2 SVGAGI. CDR3 amino acids: CASSVGAGQETQYF. The CDR3 DNA sequence: TGTGCCAGCTCGGTGGGGGCAGGACAAGAGACCCAGTACTTC.

This chain connects TRBV21-1 to TRBJ2-3; TRBD2 reflects the table's D call only, with no check against the DNA. TRBV21-1 is a pseudogene locus. The CDR3 has 19 amino acids. This CDR3 is CASSKWRTSGGTYTDTQYF. The CDR3 DNA sequence: TGTGCCAGCAGCAAATGGAGAACTAGCGGGGGGACCTACACAGATACGCAGTATTTT.

The chain links TRBV6-5 to TRBJ1-6; TRBD1 matches 9 bases. The CDR3 contains 15 residues. Germline V gene lookup returns CDR1 MNHEY and CDR2 SVGAGI. The V gene end was trimmed by 11 bases and the J gene end by 6 bases; junction bases not matched to a gene: 11. This chain's CDR3 is CAHRGTGFLNSPLHF. The CDR3 nucleotides read TGTGCCCACAGGGGGACAGGGTTTCTTAATTCACCCCTCCACTTT.

The rearrangement links TRBV21-1 to TRBJ1-6. TRBV21-1 is a recognized pseudogene. This CDR3 is 18 amino acids long. CDR3 DNA: TGTGCCAGCCCCAAAACGTCCCTATTAAGCTCCTATAATTCACCCCTCCACTTT. It translates to CASPKTSLLSSYNSPLHF.

The J gene is TRBJ1-5, the V gene TRBV19; 9 nucleotides agree with TRBD1. Germline trimming cut 5 bases from V and 6 bases from J; bases unmatched to any gene: 5. The CDR3 extends over 14 amino acids. In germline, CDR1 is LNHDA, CDR2 SQIVND (reference sequence). The CDR3 DNA is TGTGCCAGTAGTCCTACAGGGGGCGGTCAGCCCCAGCATTTT. It translates to CASSPTGGGQPQHF. Together with reference TRBV19 and TRBJ1-5, the CDR3 gives the full variable domain: DGGITQSPKYLFRKEGQNVTLSCEQNLNHDAMYWYRQDPGQGLRLIYYSQIVNDFQKGDIAEGYSVSREKKESFPLTVTSAQKNPTAFYLCASSPTGGGQPQHFGDGTRLSIL.